The next 4 T cell receptor beta chains were all read from a single sample in a study of OX40 agonist ivuxolimab in advanced cancers. Receptors were amplified or captured by the immunoSEQ multiplex PCR assay. The source is immuneACCESS, and TCRdb retained only in-frame sequences with V and J called. Part of the clones is not carried over; for the studies checked, unresolved V genes explain less than half of this, and the remainder is unexplained. The sample includes about 73,000 clones, with just under 90% observed a single time. The top ten constitute about 10% of the sample. The material sequenced was CD4+ or CD8+ T cells sorted from blood, taken in a trial of the OX40 agonist ivuxolimab. All receptors derive from an adult with an advanced solid tumor such as melanoma, head and neck, liver or kidney cancer.

This chain links TRBV5-5 with TRBJ1-3; a possible D gene is TRBD1 (6 bases). This CDR3 region has 15 residues. V lost 4 bases and J 0 bases, leaving 11 bases between the germline ends. From germline, CDR1 is SGHKS and CDR2 YYEKEE (reference sequence). CDR3 residues: CASSIQGGSGNTIYF. CDR3 DNA: TGTGCCAGCAGCATACAGGGCGGCTCTGGAAACACCATATATTTT.

This chain links TRBV19 with TRBJ2-1; D might be TRBD2 (6 bases). Trimming took 10 bases from V and 0 from J, leaving 10 bases between them. The CDR3 is made up of 13 amino acids. The germline CDR1 and CDR2 sequences are LNHDA and SQIVND (reference sequence). The CDR3 region has the DNA TGTGCCATAGCGGAAAGCTCCTACAATGAGCAGTTCTTC. Translating gives CAIAESSYNEQFF.

In this sample, this clone turned up once. This sequence joins TRBV7-9 and TRBJ2-5; 10 bases match TRBD1. The J call may be in error: the DNA end matches TRBJ2-7 better. Looked up from germline, CDR1 is SEHNR and CDR2 is FQNEAQ (reference sequence). The CDR3 extends over 16 amino acids. This CDR3 is CASSRGWDRGGYEQYF. CDR3 DNA: TGTGCCAGCAGCAGGGGTTGGGACAGGGGAGGTTACGAGCAGTACTTC.

The chain recombines TRBV7-3 with TRBJ2-2; a weak D match, TRBD2 (5 bases). Deletions cut 4 bases from V and 2 bases from J, with 29 bases between. The CDR3 sequence is 21 residues long. The germline CDR1 and CDR2 sequences are SGHTA and FQGTGA. CDR3 region: CASSSFPSGSGGLSNTGELFF. CDR3 in DNA: TGTGCCAGCAGCTCGTTTCCGAGTGGGAGTGGCGGGTTGAGTAACACCGGGGAGCTGTTTTTT.